This record concerns one T cell receptor beta chain sequence. Its cognate antigen is unknown. Per the original data handling: There were a median of approximately 88,000 TCRs per sample, with a range from roughly 23,224 to 750,000. TCRdb ran MiXCR on the RACE reads and lists one entry per CDR3 protein. The V and J calls here are based on TCRdb, not the publication. Of 30,000 to 35,000 distinct CDR3 sequences in the sample, around 5% were seen once. The source of the sample is a study of human T cells and chemical hapten exposure. The wider study: Small pooled library volume differences mainly caused per-sample TCR yield variation.

Time point reported: healthy volunteer bleed at 6 weeks. The authors' total RNA extraction used unfractionated whole blood. Notes on the study in general: Unchanged with DPC sensitization were TCRs above 1 in 1000 frequency.

This receptor was taken from a human donor in good health. Some clones in this sample may be carry-over from other donors' samples. Sequences were obtained from whole blood.

CDR3 bases: TGCAGTGCTAGAACCGGCAACACTGAAGCTTTCTTT. It encodes CSARTGNTEAFF. The chain combines TRBV20-1 with TRBJ1-1; D call uncertain. V gave up 2 bases and J gave up 2 bases, with 6 bases separating them. The CDR3 covers 12 residues. The germline CDR1 and CDR2 sequences are DFQATT and SNEGSKA (reference sequence).